The 21 T cell receptor beta chains below all came from one sample that was sequenced in a study of PD-1 blockade in classical Hodgkin lymphoma. Libraries were prepared by immunoSEQ multiplex PCR; TCRdb keeps only in-frame clonotypes and omits some of them. The sample includes about 44,000 clones, around 64% seen only once; the top ten take 3.1%. Time point given: cycle 4 day 1 (C4D1), after more than 5 weeks of nivolumab. Every single patient, without exception, relapsed after autologous stem cell transplantation, and brentuximab vedotin exposure varied. Sequencing was performed on peripheral blood mononuclear cells (PBMCs), taken before the fourth cycle of nivolumab. The source of these receptors is a human donor with classical Hodgkin lymphoma.

The V call is TRBV11-3, the J call TRBJ1-3; 10 bases are shared with TRBD1. After removal of 4 bases from V and 2 bases from J, the junction contained 2 bases not matched to a gene. Germline V gene sequence: CDR1 SGHNT, CDR2 YENEEA. This CDR3 has 15 amino acids. The CDR3 DNA sequence: TGTGCCAGCAGCTCCGGACAGGGGGCTGGAAACACCATATATTTT. It yields the protein CASSSGQGAGNTIYF.

This clone was observed a handful of times. The chain uses TRBV10-3 and TRBJ1-2; 10 bases are a match to TRBD1. Unmatched junction bases numbered 6, after V lost 5 bases and J lost 3 bases. Per the germline V gene, CDR1 is ENHRY and CDR2 is SYGVKD. This CDR3 is 15 amino acids long. The CDR3 DNA reads as TGTGCCATCAGTTTCGGACAGGGGGAATACTATGGCTACACCTTC. Encoded protein: CAISFGQGEYYGYTF.

The rearrangement uses TRBV10-3 and TRBJ1-5; the match to TRBD1 covers 12 bases. CDR3 length equals 16 residues. After removal of 2 bases from V and 2 bases from J, the junction contained 1 base not matched to a gene. CDR1 and CDR2 (germline): ENHRY, SYGVKD. As DNA, the CDR3 is TGTGCCATCAGTGAGGGGACAGGGGGCGGCAATCAGCCCCAGCATTTT. It specifies CAISEGTGGGNQPQHF.

The chain uses TRBV7-7 and TRBJ2-5, with TRBD2 identical over 12 bases. Germline CDR1 is SSHAT and CDR2 is FNYEAQ (reference sequence). The V and J ends lost 2 bases and 5 bases, in that order; junction bases with no gene match: 3. The CDR3 consists of 15 residues. CDR3 nucleotide sequence: TGTGCCAGCAGCTTAACTAGCGGGGGGCGGGAGACCCAGTACTTC. It codes for CASSLTSGGRETQYF. The whole variable domain, remainder taken from reference TRBV7-7 and TRBJ2-5, is GAGVSQSPRYKVTKRGQDVTLRCDPISSHATLYWYQQALGQGPEFLTYFNYEAQPDKSGLPSDRFSAERPEGSISTLTIQRTEQRDSAMYRCASSLTSGGRETQYFGPGTRLLVL.

This clone was counted only a few times. The chain uses TRBV6-5 and TRBJ2-3; a weak D match, TRBD1 (5 bases). Per the germline V gene, CDR1 is MNHEY and CDR2 is SVGAGI. The CDR3 sequence is 14 residues long. The ends were cut back, 3 bases at V and 2 bases at J, with 9 bases in the middle. The CDR3 region is CASSYLDTTDTQYF. As DNA, the CDR3 is TGTGCCAGCAGTTATCTGGACACCACAGATACGCAGTATTTT.

This clone was seen more than once but under ten times. This chain links TRBV28 with TRBJ2-1, with 12 bases lining up with TRBD1. The germline gives CDR1 MDHEN, CDR2 SYDVKM. CDR3 size: 16 residues. Germline trimming cut 1 base from V and 9 bases from J; bases unmatched to any gene: 7. CDR3 region: CASSLLGTGGYGEQFF. CDR3 coding DNA: TGTGCCAGCAGTTTATTGGGGACAGGGGGCTACGGTGAGCAGTTCTTC.

Comments on this clone: This same CDR3 is encoded by further DNA sequences in the sample. This chain connects TRBV5-1 to TRBJ1-3; a possible D gene is TRBD1 (5 bases). Per germline, CDR1 SGHRS and CDR2 YFSETQ. CDR3 length: 15 residues. The V gene lost 0 bases and the J gene lost 1 base, with 8 bases spanning the gap. Here the CDR3 reads CASSLGGTSGNTIYF. The CDR3 coding sequence is TGCGCCAGCAGCTTGGGAGGGACTTCTGGAAACACCATATATTTT.

This clone was observed a handful of times. The chain carries TRBV29-1 and TRBJ2-5; possibly TRBD1 for D (7 bases). Germline CDR1 and CDR2: SQVTM and ANQGSEA. This CDR3 is 12 amino acids long. Trimming cost V 7 bases and J 5 bases, with 14 bases left between them. The CDR3 loop is CSARRGPETQYF. Written as DNA, the CDR3 is TGCAGCGCCAGGAGGGGGCCGGAGACCCAGTACTTC.

Only one count was recorded for this clone. The chain combines TRBV27 with TRBJ1-1, with 7 bases matching TRBD1. J was trimmed by 0 bases and V by 2 bases; bases with no gene match: 6. Germline CDR1 is MNHEY and CDR2 is SMNVEV (reference sequence). The length of the CDR3 is 16 residues. CDR3 residues: CASSLELGTVNTEAFF. The CDR3 nucleotides are TGTGCCAGCAGTTTAGAACTCGGGACAGTGAACACTGAAGCTTTCTTT.

This chain links TRBV12-2 with TRBJ2-1; the table's D call of TRBD2 was not tested on the DNA. TRBV12-2 is labeled a pseudogene. This CDR3 spans 17 amino acids. The CDR3 here is CASRSTLAGSSYNEQFF. Here the CDR3 DNA reads TGTGCAAGTCGCAGTACACTAGCGGGAAGCTCCTACAATGAGCAGTTCTTC.

This sequence joins TRBV6-1 and TRBJ2-7; D gene ambiguous. Germline CDR1 MNHNS, CDR2 SASEGT. The CDR3 is made up of 13 amino acids. V dropped 4 bases and J dropped 7 bases, with 14 bases sitting between them. CDR3 DNA: TGTGCCAGCAGTGCCTCCATCTTGCCGGAGCAGTACTTC. Translation gives CASSASILPEQYF.

The genes are TRBV10-1 and TRBJ1-1; D ambiguous. The germline V gene encodes CDR1 WNHNN and CDR2 SYGVQD (reference sequence). This CDR3 has 13 amino acids. Trimming took off 9 bases at V and 1 base at J, with 12 bases between the two ends. CDR3 DNA sequence: TGCGCCAGTTCAAAAAATTGGAACACTGAAGCTTTCTTT. Its protein product is CASSKNWNTEAFF.

The CDR3 nucleotides are TGTGCCTGGAGTCGAATGAACACTGAAGCTTTCTTT. Amino acid sequence: CAWSRMNTEAFF. The rearrangement uses TRBV30 and TRBJ1-1; D is uncertain. Looked up from germline, CDR1 is GTSNPN and CDR2 is SVGIG (reference sequence). Between the trimmed V and J ends, which lost 2 bases and 0 bases, there was a span of 4 bases. The CDR3 is 12 residues long.

This clone has a single count. V usage is TRBV5-4 and J usage is TRBJ2-6, with D unresolved. The V and J ends lost 1 base and 2 bases respectively, with 13 bases between them. The CDR3 runs to 17 residues. Germline lookup yields CDR1 SGHNT and CDR2 YYREEE (reference sequence). As DNA, the CDR3 is TGTGCCAGCAGCTTGCAAGTCGGGTCTACTGGGGCCAACGTCCTGACTTTC. Translated: CASSLQVGSTGANVLTF.

This sequence joins TRBV5-4 and TRBJ2-7; no reliable D call. Germline V gene lookup returns CDR1 SGHNT and CDR2 YYREEE (reference sequence). The CDR3 has 15 residues. V was clipped by 0 bases and J by 2 bases, with 12 bases between them. The CDR3: CASSLALGSTYEQYF. In DNA, the CDR3 is TGTGCCAGCAGCTTGGCCCTGGGGTCGACCTACGAGCAGTACTTC.

This rearrangement joins TRBV5-1 to TRBJ1-4, with 9 bases aligning to TRBD1. Germline lookup yields CDR1 SGHRS and CDR2 YFSETQ. Trimming removed 4 bases from V and 7 bases from J; junction bases left unmatched: 11. This CDR3 spans 16 amino acids. The CDR3 region is CASSLGQGSPSEKLFF. The CDR3 DNA is TGCGCCAGCAGCCTGGGACAGGGAAGCCCCTCTGAAAAACTGTTTTTT. The full variable domain, completed using reference TRBV5-1 and TRBJ1-4, is KAGVTQTPRYLIKTRGQQVTLSCSPISGHRSVSWYQQTPGQGLQFLFEYFSETQRNKGNFPGRFSGRQFSNSRSEMNVSTLELGDSALYLCASSLGQGSPSEKLFFGSGTQLSVL.

This clone appeared a single time. This rearrangement joins TRBV19 to TRBJ2-7; 8 positions agree with TRBD1. This CDR3 comprises 15 residues. V was clipped by 2 bases and J by 0 bases; unmatched bases: 3. CDR1 is LNHDA and CDR2 is SQIVND in the germline V gene (reference sequence). CDR3 DNA sequence: TGTGCCAGTAGTATAAGGACAGGGAGCTCCTACGAGCAGTACTTC. Residues: CASSIRTGSSYEQYF.

V and J are TRBV19 and TRBJ2-3, with 7 bases identical to TRBD1. The V and J ends lost 5 bases and 6 bases, in that order; junction bases with no gene match: 11. This CDR3 contains 15 residues. The germline CDR1 and CDR2 sequences are LNHDA and SQIVND (reference sequence). CDR3 nucleotides: TGTGCCAGTAGTTCTGGGACAGAGATGGACGATACGCAGTATTTT. Translated: CASSSGTEMDDTQYF.

The rearrangement links TRBV5-4 to TRBJ2-7; 12 bases line up with TRBD2. CDR1 and CDR2 (germline): SGHNT, YYREEE (reference sequence). The V gene end was trimmed by 4 bases and the J gene end by 4 bases; junction bases not matched to a gene: 6. The CDR3 consists of 15 residues. CDR3 loop: CASSTTSGGLYEQYF. DNA of the CDR3: TGTGCCAGCAGCACGACTAGCGGGGGCCTTTACGAGCAGTACTTC.

This clone was seen ten or more times. CDR3 nucleotide sequence: TGTGCCATCAGTAAACAGGGGGACACTGAAGCTTTCTTT. It translates to CAISKQGDTEAFF. V gene TRBV10-3 combines with J gene TRBJ1-1, with 8 bases that match TRBD1. The germline V gene encodes CDR1 ENHRY and CDR2 SYGVKD. The CDR3 length is 13 residues. With V trimmed by 5 bases and J by 3 bases, 2 bases remained unmatched.

This chain uses TRBV5-3 with TRBJ1-3; possibly TRBD1 for D (6 bases). TRBV5-3 is labeled an ORF, and its function is uncertain. The CDR3 runs 17 residues. V lost 2 bases and J lost 0, with 15 bases in between. The CDR3 DNA reads TGTGCCAGAAGCTTTGTAGCTCCAGGGGCCTCTGGAAACACCATATATTTT. It encodes CARSFVAPGASGNTIYF.